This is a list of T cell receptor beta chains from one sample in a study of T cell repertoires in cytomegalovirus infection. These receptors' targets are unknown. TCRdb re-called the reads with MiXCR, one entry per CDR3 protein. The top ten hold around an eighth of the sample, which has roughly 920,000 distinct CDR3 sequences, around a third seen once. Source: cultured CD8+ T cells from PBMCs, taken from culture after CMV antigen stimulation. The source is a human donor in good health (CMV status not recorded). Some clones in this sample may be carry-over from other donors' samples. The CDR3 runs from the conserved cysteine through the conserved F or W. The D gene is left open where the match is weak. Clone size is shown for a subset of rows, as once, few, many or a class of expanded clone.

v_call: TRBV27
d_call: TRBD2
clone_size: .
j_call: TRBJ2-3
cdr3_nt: TGTGCCAACAGTTCAGATCCGGGACTAGCGACAGATACGCAGTATTTT
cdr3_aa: CANSSDPGLATDTQYF

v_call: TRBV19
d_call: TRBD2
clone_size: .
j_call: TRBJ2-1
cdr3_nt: TGTGCCAGTAGTACGGACCGCGGGGGTGAGCAGTTCTTC
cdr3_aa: CASSTDRGGEQFF

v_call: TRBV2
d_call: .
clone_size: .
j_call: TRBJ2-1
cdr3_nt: TGTGCCATAGCGCGGGACTCACACAATGAGCAGTTCTTC
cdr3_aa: CAIARDSHNEQFF

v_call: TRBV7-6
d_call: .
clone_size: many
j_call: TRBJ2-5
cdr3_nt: TGTGCCAGCAGCTTAGGGGGTGTTGGTATCCTTCAAGAGACCCAGTACTTC
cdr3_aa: CASSLGGVGILQETQYF

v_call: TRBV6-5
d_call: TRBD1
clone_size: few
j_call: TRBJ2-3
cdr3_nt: TGTGCCAGCAGATTCCGCTCCCTACGACAAGGGGGCGATTCGGATACGCAGTATTTT
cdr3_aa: CASRFRSLRQGGDSDTQYF

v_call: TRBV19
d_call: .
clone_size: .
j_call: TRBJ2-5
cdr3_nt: TGTGCCAGTAGTAAGACACCTGCTGAGACCCAGTACTTC
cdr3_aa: CASSKTPAETQYF

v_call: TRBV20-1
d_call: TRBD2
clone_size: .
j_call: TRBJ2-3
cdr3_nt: TGCAGTGCTCCCGGCCCTGCGGGGGGGGGCACAGATACGCAGTATTTT
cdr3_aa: CSAPGPAGGGTDTQYF

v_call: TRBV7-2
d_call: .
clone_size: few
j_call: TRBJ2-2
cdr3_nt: TGTGCCAGCCTCAGTAGCACCGGGGAGCTGTTTTTT
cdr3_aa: CASLSSTGELFF

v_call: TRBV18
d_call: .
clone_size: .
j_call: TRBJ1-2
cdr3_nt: TGTGCCAGCTCACCACGTTTCGCTGTACAGGGTAACGGCTACACCTTC
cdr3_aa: CASSPRFAVQGNGYTF

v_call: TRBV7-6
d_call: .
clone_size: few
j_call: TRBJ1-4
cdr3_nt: TGTGCCAGCAGCCCCGGAGGGGGTGAAAAACTGTTTTTT
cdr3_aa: CASSPGGGEKLFF

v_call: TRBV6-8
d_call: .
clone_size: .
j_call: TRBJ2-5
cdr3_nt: TGTGCCAGCAGTCCCCTGGAGGGCAGCCATGGGGAGACCCAGTACTTC
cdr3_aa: CASSPLEGSHGETQYF

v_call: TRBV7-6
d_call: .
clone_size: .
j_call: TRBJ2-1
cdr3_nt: TGTGTCAGCAGCTTACAAAAGGCAGGATCAGAGAATGAGCAGTTCTTC
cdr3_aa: CVSSLQKAGSENEQFF

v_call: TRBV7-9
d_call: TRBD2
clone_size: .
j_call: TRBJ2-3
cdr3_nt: TGTGCCAGCAGCTACTCCCCACGGGGGGGTGCAGATACGCAGTATTTT
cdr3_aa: CASSYSPRGGADTQYF

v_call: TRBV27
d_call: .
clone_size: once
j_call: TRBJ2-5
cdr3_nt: TGTGCCAGCAGTTTCGGTACACTACAAGAGACCCAGTACTTC
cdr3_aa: CASSFGTLQETQYF

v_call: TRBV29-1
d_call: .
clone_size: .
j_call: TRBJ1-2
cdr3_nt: TGCAGCGCTAGGACAAAGAGGGGCTACACCTTC
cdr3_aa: CSARTKRGYTF

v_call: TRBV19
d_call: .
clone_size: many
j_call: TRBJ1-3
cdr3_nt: TGTGCCAGTAGTACCGGGACTTCTGGAAACACCATATATTTT
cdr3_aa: CASSTGTSGNTIYF

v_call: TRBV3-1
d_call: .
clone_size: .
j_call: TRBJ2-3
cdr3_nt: TGTGCCAGCATCCAAGATCGAGGGTCTTACACAGATACGCAGTATTTT
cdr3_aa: CASIQDRGSYTDTQYF

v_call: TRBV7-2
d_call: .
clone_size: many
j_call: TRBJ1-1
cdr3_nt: TGTGCCAGCAGCTTAATCACGGGGATGAACACTGAAGCTTTCTTT
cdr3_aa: CASSLITGMNTEAFF

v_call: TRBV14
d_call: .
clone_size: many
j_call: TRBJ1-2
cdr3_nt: TGTGCCAGCAGCCACCGGACAACTCAGTTCGATGGCTACACCTTC
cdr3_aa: CASSHRTTQFDGYTF

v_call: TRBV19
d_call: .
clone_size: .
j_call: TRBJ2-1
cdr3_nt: TGTGCCAGTACTGGCAGCGGGTTGGACAATGAGCAGTTCTTC
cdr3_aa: CASTGSGLDNEQFF

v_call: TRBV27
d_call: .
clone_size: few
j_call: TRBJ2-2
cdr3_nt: TGTGCCAGCAGTTTCTTGGGAGAACTCACCGGGGAGCTGTTTTTT
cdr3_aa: CASSFLGELTGELFF

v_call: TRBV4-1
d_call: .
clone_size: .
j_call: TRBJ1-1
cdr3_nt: TGCGCCAGCAGCCAAGTTCTTGTGACAGGAGAAGCTTTCTTT
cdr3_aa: CASSQVLVTGEAFF

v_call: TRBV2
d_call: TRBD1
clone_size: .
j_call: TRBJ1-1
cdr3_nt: TGTGCCAGCAGTGAAGCGTGGTTTTTGCAGGGGGCTCCCCTTGATGGCACTGAAGCTTTCTTT
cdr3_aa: CASSEAWFLQGAPLDGTEAFF

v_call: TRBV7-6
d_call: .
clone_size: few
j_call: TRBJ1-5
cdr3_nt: TGTGCCAGCAGCCGTACCACTCTAGCGGGGCAGCCCCAGCATTTT
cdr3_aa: CASSRTTLAGQPQHF

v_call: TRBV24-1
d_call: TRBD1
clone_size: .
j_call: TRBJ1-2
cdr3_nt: TGTGCCACCAGTGATTTGCATGTGGACAGGGGGCGCGGGAACTATGGCTACACCTTC
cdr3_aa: CATSDLHVDRGRGNYGYTF

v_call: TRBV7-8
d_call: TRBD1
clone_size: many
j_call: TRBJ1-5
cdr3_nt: TGTGCCAGCAGCTACCAGGACAGGTTTGGTCAGCCCCAGCATTTT
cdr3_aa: CASSYQDRFGQPQHF

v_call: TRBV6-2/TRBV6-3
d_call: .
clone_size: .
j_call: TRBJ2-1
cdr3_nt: TGTGCCAGCAGTTACTCGGACCCCCGCATGTCCTACAATGAGCAGTTCTTC
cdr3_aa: CASSYSDPRMSYNEQFF

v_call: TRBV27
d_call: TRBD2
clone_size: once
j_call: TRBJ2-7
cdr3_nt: TGTGCCAGTGCACTAGCGGGGGATTACGAGCAGTACTTC
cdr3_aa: CASALAGDYEQYF

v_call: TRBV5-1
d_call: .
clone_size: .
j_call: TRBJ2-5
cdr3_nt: TGCGCCAGCAGCTTCTTGACGGGCCGGGAGACCCAGTACTTC
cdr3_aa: CASSFLTGRETQYF

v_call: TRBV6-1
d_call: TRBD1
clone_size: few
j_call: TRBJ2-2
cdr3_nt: TGTGCCAGCAGTGACACAGGGGCTCTCACCGGGGAGCTGTTTTTT
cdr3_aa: CASSDTGALTGELFF

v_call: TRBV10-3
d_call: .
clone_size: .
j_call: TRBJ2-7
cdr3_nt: TGTGCCATCATGGGGGACTCCTACGAGCAGTACTTC
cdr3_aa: CAIMGDSYEQYF

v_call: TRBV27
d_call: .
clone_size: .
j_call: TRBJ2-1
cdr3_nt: TGTGCCAGCAGTCTAAGCGTAGGTGAGCAGTTCTTC
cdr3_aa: CASSLSVGEQFF

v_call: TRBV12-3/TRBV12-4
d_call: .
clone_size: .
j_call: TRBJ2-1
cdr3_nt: TGTGCCAGCAGTTTGGGCTTGCTGGCCCACAATGAGCAGTTCTTC
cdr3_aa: CASSLGLLAHNEQFF

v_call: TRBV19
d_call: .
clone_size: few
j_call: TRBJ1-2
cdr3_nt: TGTGCCAGTAGTCCCCTCAGGCGCTCTAACTATGGCTACACCTTC
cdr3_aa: CASSPLRRSNYGYTF

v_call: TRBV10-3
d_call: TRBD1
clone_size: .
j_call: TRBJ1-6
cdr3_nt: TGTGCCATCAGTGGGGGAGGACAGGGTTTTAATTCACCCCTCCACTTT
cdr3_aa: CAISGGGQGFNSPLHF

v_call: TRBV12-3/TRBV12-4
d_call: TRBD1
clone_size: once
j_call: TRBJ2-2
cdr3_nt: TGTGCCAGCAGTATCCGGGACAGGTACACCGGGGAGCTGTTTTTT
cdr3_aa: CASSIRDRYTGELFF

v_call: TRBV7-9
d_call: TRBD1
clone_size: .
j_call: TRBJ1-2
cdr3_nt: TGTGCCAGCTTACAGGGGGCGCTGGATGGCTACACCTTC
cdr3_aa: CASLQGALDGYTF

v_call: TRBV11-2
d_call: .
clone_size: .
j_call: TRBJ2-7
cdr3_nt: TGCGCCAGCAGCTTAGATATGGACCCCGGGCAGTACTTC
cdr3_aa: CASSLDMDPGQYF

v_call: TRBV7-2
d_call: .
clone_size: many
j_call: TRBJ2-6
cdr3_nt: TGTGCCAGCAGCTGGGGTTTCTCTGGGGCCAACGTCCTGACTTTC
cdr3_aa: CASSWGFSGANVLTF

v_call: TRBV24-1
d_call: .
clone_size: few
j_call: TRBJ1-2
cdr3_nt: TGTGCCACCAGTGATTTGGGCTCCGGGTATGGCTACACCTTC
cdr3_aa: CATSDLGSGYGYTF

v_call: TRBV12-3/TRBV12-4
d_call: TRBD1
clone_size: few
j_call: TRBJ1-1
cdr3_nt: TGTGCCAGCAGGACAGGGTGGAACACTGAAGCTTTCTTT
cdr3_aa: CASRTGWNTEAFF

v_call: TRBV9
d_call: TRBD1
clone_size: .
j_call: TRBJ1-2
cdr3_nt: TGTGCCAGCAGCGTAGCCCATACAGGGGATGGCTATGGCTACACCTTC
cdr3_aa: CASSVAHTGDGYGYTF

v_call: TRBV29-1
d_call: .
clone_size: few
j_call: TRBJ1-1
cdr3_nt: TGCAGCGTTGAAGTCGAGGGGGACACTGAAGCTTTCTTT
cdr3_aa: CSVEVEGDTEAFF

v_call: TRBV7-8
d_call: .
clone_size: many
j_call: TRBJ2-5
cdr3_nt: TGTGCCAGCAGCTTTAACAGCCAAGAGACCCAGTACTTC
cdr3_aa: CASSFNSQETQYF

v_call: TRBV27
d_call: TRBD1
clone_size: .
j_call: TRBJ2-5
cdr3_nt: TGTGCCAGCAGTCGCCGGGACAGGGATCAAGAGACCCAGTACTTC
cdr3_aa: CASSRRDRDQETQYF

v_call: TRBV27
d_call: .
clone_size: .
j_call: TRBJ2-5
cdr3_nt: TGTGCCGCAGGCTTGCAGACCCAGTACTTC
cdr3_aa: CAAGLQTQYF

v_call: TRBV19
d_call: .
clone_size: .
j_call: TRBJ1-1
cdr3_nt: TGTGCCAGTAGCCCTTGGGTGCCAGGCTTGAACACTAAAGCTTTCTTT
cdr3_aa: CASSPWVPGLNTKAFF

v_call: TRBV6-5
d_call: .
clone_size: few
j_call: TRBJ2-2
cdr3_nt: TGTGCCAGCAGCCCAGCGATGGAGACCGGGGAGCTGTTTTTT
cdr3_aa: CASSPAMETGELFF